The 25 T cell receptor beta chains in this list originate from one sample, sequenced in a study of read filtering for tumor transcriptome and immune sequencing. The library was built from about 400 ng RNA with molecular barcoded adaptors for alpha/delta and beta/gamma chains. TCRdb used MiXCR to reprocess the reads, holding one entry per CDR3 protein. The sample shows tens of thousands of distinct CDR3 sequences, under 20% of them seen only once. The material sequenced was a population of CD138-negative cells sorted from bone marrow. The receptor set was obtained from a donor over 35 with multiple myeloma.

Comment on this clonotype: Because it lacks the conserved phenylalanine or tryptophan at the end, this CDR3 is likely a read error. It is unclear where the CDR3 begins or ends on the DNA, so no DNA is shown, and the CDR3 is as TCRdb lists it. The chain is built from TRBV20-1 and TRBJ2-1; no check of the table's D call, TRBD1, against the DNA was made. Per the germline V gene, CDR1 is DFQATT and CDR2 is SNEGSKA (reference sequence). The CDR3 spans 13 residues, counting both ends. CDR3 in amino acids: CSAPGQVRNERFI.

This clonotype has more than one count but fewer than ten. This could be a read error, since a much larger clone is one nucleotide away. J is TRBJ2-1 and V is TRBV7-2; D possibly matches TRBD1 or TRBD2 (5 bases each). Germline V gene data show CDR1 as SGHTA and CDR2 as FQGNSA. The CDR3 has 15 residues. Trimming pared 0 bases from V and 3 bases from J, leaving 9 bases between. The DNA of the CDR3 is TGTGCCAGCAGCTTAGCCTTTGGGGGCTACAATGAGCAGTTCTTC. It specifies CASSLAFGGYNEQFF.

This clonotype was found many times. The genes are TRBV18 and TRBJ2-7; no clear D gene. This CDR3 region has 15 residues. V was clipped by 0 bases and J by 6 bases, with 15 bases between them. Germline-derived CDR1 and CDR2 are KGHSH and LQKENI. CDR3 sequence reads: CASSPPWGFSAEQYF. CDR3 coding DNA: TGTGCCAGCTCACCACCGTGGGGTTTCTCGGCCGAGCAGTACTTC. The variable domain in full, completed from reference TRBV18 and TRBJ2-7, reads NAGVMQNPRHLVRRRGQEARLRCSPMKGHSHVYWYRQLPEEGLKFMVYLQKENIIDESGMPKERFSAEFPKEGPSILRIQQVVRGDSAAYFCASSPPWGFSAEQYFGPGTRLTVT.

The chain recombines TRBV27 with TRBJ1-2; D unclear. Trimming left V 5 bases short and J 5 bases short, with 12 bases between. CDR1 is MNHEY and CDR2 is SMNVEV in the germline V gene (reference sequence). The CDR3 runs to 13 residues. CDR3 in amino acids: CASSHTDDYGYTF. The CDR3 coding sequence is TGTGCCAGCAGTCACACTGATGATTATGGCTACACCTTC.

The table lists this clonotype with a few counts. The final CDR3 position lacks the conserved phenylalanine or tryptophan, pointing to a likely read error. The V and J genes are TRBV7-9 and TRBJ2-5; D may be TRBD1 (5 bases). Trimming removed 7 bases at V and 5 bases at J, with 14 bases between. Per the germline V gene, CDR1 is SEHNR and CDR2 is FQNEAQ (reference sequence). CDR3 length: 13 residues. The CDR3 DNA follows: TGTGCCAGCACTCCGGACACCGGGGAGACCCAGTACCTC. Its protein product is CASTPDTGETQYL.

This clonotype was observed a handful of times. This rearrangement joins TRBV15 to TRBJ2-1, with D perhaps TRBD1 (5 bases). Germline V gene sequence: CDR1 LNHNV, CDR2 YYDKDF (reference sequence). This CDR3 is built from 15 residues. V lost 0 bases, J lost 4 bases, and 10 bases lay in between. Here the CDR3 DNA reads TGTGCCACCAGCAGAGATCAGGGTTGGTACAATGAGCAGTTCTTC. It is translated as CATSRDQGWYNEQFF.

This clonotype was detected only a few times. V gene TRBV18 combines with J gene TRBJ1-1; no firm D call. The CDR3 sequence is 14 residues long. V dropped 0 bases and J dropped 3 bases, with 8 bases sitting between them. Per germline, CDR1 KGHSH and CDR2 LQKENI. DNA for the CDR3: TGTGCCAGCTCACCACCTGCGGCCCACACTGAAGCTTTCTTT. Translation: CASSPPAAHTEAFF.

As to this clonotype: Since no conserved phenylalanine or tryptophan closes the CDR3, a read error is the likely cause. The DNA is omitted, as the CDR3 cannot be located on it reliably, and the CDR3 follows TCRdb's listing. The chain carries TRBV12-3 or TRBV12-4 and TRBJ1-1; TRBD1 is the table's D call and was not checked against the DNA. With termini counted, the CDR3 has 13 amino acids. The CDR3 protein is CASGQGARAEASL.

This clonotype was seen ten or more times. The chain couples TRBV12-3 or TRBV12-4 to TRBJ2-5, with D possibly TRBD1 on 6 matching bases. The V end was cut by 7 bases, the J end by 5 bases, with 8 bases between. The CDR3 is made up of 11 amino acids. Written as DNA, the CDR3 is TGTGCCAGCACAGGGGTGGAGACCCAGTACTTC. Protein product: CASTGVETQYF.

Many counts were recorded for this clonotype. The V call is TRBV28, the J call TRBJ1-4, with D maybe TRBD1 (5 bases). V lost 3 bases, J lost 8 bases, and 13 bases lay in between. The germline CDR1 and CDR2 sequences are MDHEN and SYDVKM. The CDR3 loop spans 14 amino acids. CDR3: CASSFGQGREKLFF. The CDR3 nucleotides read TGTGCCAGCAGTTTTGGGCAGGGTCGGGAAAAACTGTTTTTT.

V is TRBV6-6 and J is TRBJ1-5; D gene unclear. V was pared by 3 bases and J by 5 bases, with 5 bases between. Germline CDR1 reads MNHNY; CDR2 reads SVGAGI (reference sequence). This CDR3 contains 12 residues. As DNA, the CDR3 is TGTGCCAGCAGTTATGCGGATCAGCCCCAGCATTTT. Its translation is CASSYADQPQHF.

This clonotype was counted ten times or more. V usage is TRBV29-1 and J usage is TRBJ1-1; D possibly corresponds to TRBD1 (5 bases). The CDR3 extends over 14 amino acids. V was trimmed by 7 bases and J by 4 bases, leaving 19 bases between them. The V gene's germline CDR1 is SQVTM and CDR2 ANQGSEA. Here the CDR3 DNA reads TGCAGCGCGACCAGGGCCCTTTTCGGCACTGAAGCTTTCTTT. It encodes CSATRALFGTEAFF.

The sample holds many counts of this clonotype. This chain links TRBV5-1 with TRBJ1-1; 8 bases map to TRBD1. The V gene's germline CDR1 is SGHRS and CDR2 YFSETQ. The CDR3 loop spans 16 amino acids. Trimming cost V 4 bases and J 4 bases; bases outside gene matches: 12. The CDR3 DNA reads TGCGCCAGCAGCCCGGGACAGGTCATTAGGAGCACTGAAGCTTTCTTT. It specifies CASSPGQVIRSTEAFF.

Ten or more counts support this clonotype. V is TRBV15 and J is TRBJ2-6; D is perhaps TRBD2 (5 bases). The CDR3 sequence is 14 residues long. Per the germline V gene, CDR1 is LNHNV and CDR2 is YYDKDF (reference sequence). V was pared by 6 bases and J by 4 bases, with 10 bases between. CDR3 DNA sequence: TGTGCCACCAGGATGGACTTAGGGGCCAACGTCCTGACTTTC. Its translation is CATRMDLGANVLTF.

V and J are TRBV7-2 and TRBJ2-1; TRBD2 agrees at 11 bases. The CDR3 runs 19 residues. The V gene end was trimmed by 2 bases and the J gene end by 4 bases; junction bases not matched to a gene: 13. From germline, CDR1 is SGHTA and CDR2 FQGNSA. CDR3 loop: CASSLSTSSGGPKYNEQFF. The CDR3 DNA is TGTGCCAGCAGCTTAAGTACGTCTAGCGGGGGGCCTAAGTACAATGAGCAGTTCTTC.

As to this clonotype: Given a far larger clone just one base away, this is likely a sequencing read error. The chain uses TRBV12-3 or TRBV12-4 and TRBJ2-3; 9 bases agree with TRBD2. The CDR3 totals 15 residues. Trimming at V came to 6 bases and at J to 3 bases, leaving 7 bases not matched to a gene. The CDR3 is CASSLDSGGTDTQYF. The CDR3 DNA follows: TGTGCCAGCAGCCTCGACAGCGGGGGGACAGATACGCAGTATTTT.

This clonotype was seen a few times. V and J are TRBV5-5 and TRBJ1-1; TRBD1 aligns across 9 bases. Germline lookup yields CDR1 SGHKS and CDR2 YYEKEE (reference sequence). The CDR3 has 16 residues. The ends lost 5 bases at V and 1 base at J; junction bases unmatched: 9. The CDR3 sequence: CASRRNPGQGNTEAFF. CDR3 in DNA: TGTGCCAGCAGACGGAACCCGGGACAGGGGAACACTGAAGCTTTCTTT.

The chain employs TRBV5-5 and TRBJ2-1; no firm D call. This CDR3 is built from 14 residues. The V end was cut by 4 bases, the J end by 4 bases, with 12 bases between. Per germline, CDR1 SGHKS and CDR2 YYEKEE (reference sequence). The CDR3 region is CASSLFDLYNEQFF. The CDR3 DNA is TGTGCCAGCAGCCTGTTCGACCTGTACAATGAGCAGTTCTTC.

This clonotype was recorded a few times. The rearrangement links TRBV7-9 to TRBJ2-7; no firm D call. In germline, CDR1 is SEHNR, CDR2 FQNEAQ (reference sequence). CDR3 length equals 14 residues. V lost 4 bases and J lost 1, with 11 bases in between. DNA for the CDR3: TGTGCCAGCAGCTCAGAGGTACAATCCTACGAGCAGTACTTC. Protein product: CASSSEVQSYEQYF.

A word on this clonotype: A much larger clone differs from this one at a single base, so this may be a read error. The J gene is TRBJ1-2, the V gene TRBV20-1, with a weak D call TRBD1 (5 bases). Trimming removed 6 bases at V and 1 base at J, with 9 bases between. This CDR3 has 12 residues. Germline CDR1 reads DFQATT; CDR2 reads SNEGSKA (reference sequence). CDR3 nucleotide sequence: TGCAGTGCCATGACAGATAACTATGGCTACACCTTC. Its protein is CSAMTDNYGYTF.

This clonotype came up a few times. The CDR3 loop reads CASSYPLAGDTQYF. The DNA of the CDR3 is TGTGCCAGCAGTTACCCGCTAGCGGGAGATACGCAGTATTTT. The chain recombines TRBV6-6 with TRBJ2-3; TRBD2 matches 8 bases. The CDR3 is 14 residues long. J gave up 5 bases and V 2 bases, and 3 bases lay outside the gene matches. The germline CDR1 and CDR2 sequences are MNHNY and SVGAGI (reference sequence).

In regard to this clonotype: This clone may be a read error of a much larger clone one base away. The rearrangement links TRBV7-3 to TRBJ2-1, with 9 bases aligning to TRBD2. Germline V CDR1 and CDR2: SGHTA, FQGTGA. The CDR3 runs 14 residues. CDR3 in DNA: TGTGCCAGCAGCCCTAGCGGGATTGGTAATGAGCAGCTCTTC. Its protein product is CASSPSGIGNEQLF. Full variable domain (remainder filled in from reference TRBV7-3 and TRBJ2-1): GAGVSQTPSNKVTEKGKYVELRCDPISGHTALYWYRQSLGQGPEFLIYFQGTGAADDSGLPNDRFFAVRPEGSVSTLKIQRTERGDSAVYLCASSPSGIGNEQLFGPGTRLTVL.

Remarks on this clonotype: A much more abundant neighbour one base away suggests this may be a read error. The chain uses TRBV14 and TRBJ2-5, with 8 bases that match TRBD2. V lost 0 bases, J lost 1 base, and 4 bases stayed unmatched. Germline values: CDR1 SGHDN, CDR2 FVKESK. The CDR3 extends over 16 amino acids. CDR3 region: CASSQEWTSSQETQYF. In nucleotides, the CDR3 is TGTGCCAGCAGCCAAGAATGGACTAGCTCCCAAGAGACCCAGTACTTC.

Remarks on this clonotype: An end of the junction differs from the germline gene, which may be a read error. The rearrangement uses TRBV6-1 and TRBJ2-1; TRBD1 matches 7 bases. From germline, CDR1 is MNHNS and CDR2 SASEGT. This CDR3 comprises 14 residues. In nucleotides, the CDR3 is TGCGCCAGCAGTGTAGACAGGGTGTATAATAAGCAGTTCTTC. Translating it yields CASSVDRVYNKQFF.

This clonotype was observed many times. This chain joins TRBV29-1 and TRBJ2-7; TRBD2 matches at 7 bases. Germline lookup yields CDR1 SQVTM and CDR2 ANQGSEA. The junction had 6 bases not matched to a gene; V was cut back by 4 bases and J by 6 bases. The CDR3 spans 12 residues. This CDR3 is CSVVTSAREQYF. The CDR3 DNA is TGCAGCGTTGTTACTAGCGCCCGCGAGCAGTACTTC.